The source of this TCR beta chain is a study of T cell responses to AZD1222 COVID-19 vaccine. Clones were sequenced by immunoSEQ multiplex PCR, and TCRdb holds only the in-frame ones, with some missing. This repertoire shows 120,000 or so clones, about 90% found once; its top ten account for 0.9% to 1.2%. V was shortened by 4 bases and J by 1 base, with 7 bases between the two germline ends. CDR1 MRHNA and CDR2 SNTAGT come from the germline V gene. The CDR3 is made up of 13 amino acids. The sample here was peripheral blood, taken on day 0 of AZD1222 vaccination. The TCR sequence derives from an adult in good health. The rearrangement links TRBV6-4 to TRBJ1-1; D gene uncertain. CDR3 DNA: TGTGCCAGCAGTGCTGAGAGGAACACTGAAGCTTTCTTT. It codes for CASSAERNTEAFF.